This passage covers 22 T cell receptor beta chains from one sample sequenced in a study of blood T cell repertoires in COVID-19. Some clones are missing from TCRdb's copy, which holds only in-frame ones; the method was immunoSEQ multiplex PCR. Seen here are 250,000 to 300,000 clones, roughly 92% observed once, and the top ten hold over 2%. The material sequenced was peripheral blood. Every receptor here comes from a woman aged 25 to 39 with COVID-19, enrolled during active disease.

The V call is TRBV7-7, the J call TRBJ2-3; 10 positions match TRBD1. This CDR3 comprises 15 residues. Looked up from germline, CDR1 is SSHAT and CDR2 is FNYEAQ (reference sequence). Germline trimming cut 5 bases from V and 1 base from J; bases unmatched to any gene: 3. This chain's CDR3 is CASSPGTGGTDTQYF. The CDR3 DNA reads TGTGCCAGCAGCCCAGGGACAGGGGGCACAGATACGCAGTATTTT.

This clone came up once. This sequence joins TRBV9 and TRBJ1-1; unclear D gene. Germline lookup yields CDR1 SGDLS and CDR2 YYNGEE. Trimming pared 0 bases from V and 7 bases from J, leaving 22 bases between. The CDR3 is 17 amino acids. The CDR3 here is CASSVVGGVVPPFEAFF. The CDR3 DNA sequence: TGTGCCAGCAGCGTAGTCGGAGGAGTGGTACCACCCTTTGAAGCTTTCTTT.

The DNA of the CDR3 is TGTGCCAGCGCTATTCTAGCGGGAGGGACTTCTGAGACCCAGTACTTC. It specifies CASAILAGGTSETQYF. The rearrangement links TRBV7-2 to TRBJ2-5; TRBD2 aligns across 12 bases. The CDR3 is 16 residues long. In germline, CDR1 is SGHTA, CDR2 FQGNSA. Trimming at V came to 8 bases and at J to 5 bases, leaving 12 bases not matched to a gene.

This chain joins TRBV19 and TRBJ1-2; a weak D match, TRBD1 (5 bases). Trimming left V 4 bases short and J 7 bases short, with 19 bases between. Germline-derived CDR1 and CDR2 are LNHDA and SQIVND (reference sequence). The CDR3 extends over 15 amino acids. The CDR3 protein is CASSNRAGGGSGYTF. In DNA, the CDR3 is TGTGCCAGTAGTAATCGAGCAGGCGGGGGAAGTGGCTACACCTTC.

CDR3: CAWSGQGSGNTIYF. The DNA of the CDR3 is TGTGCCTGGAGTGGACAGGGCTCTGGAAACACCATATATTTT. The rearrangement links TRBV30 to TRBJ1-3; 7 bases agree with TRBD1. The J segment lost 0 bases and the V segment lost 1 base, leaving 0 bases of the junction unmatched. CDR3 length: 14 residues. Per germline, CDR1 GTSNPN and CDR2 SVGIG (reference sequence).

V is TRBV7-2 and J is TRBJ2-7, with D tentatively TRBD1 (5 bases). The CDR3 consists of 14 residues. Per germline, CDR1 SGHTA and CDR2 FQGNSA. Trimming removed 2 bases at V and 4 bases at J, with 12 bases between. The CDR3 region is CASSLRSGNYEQYF. The CDR3 DNA reads TGTGCCAGCAGCTTAAGATCAGGGAATTACGAGCAGTACTTC.

This clone was found once. The rearrangement joins TRBV7-8 to TRBJ1-3; D is ambiguous. Trimming stripped 2 bases from V and 8 bases from J, with 13 bases between. The CDR3 consists of 14 residues. In germline, CDR1 is SGHVS, CDR2 FQNEAQ. The CDR3 protein is CASSLNEVVDTIYF. CDR3 nucleotide sequence: TGTGCCAGCAGCTTAAATGAGGTGGTGGACACCATATATTTT.

V is TRBV30 and J is TRBJ1-1; 7 bases line up with TRBD1. The CDR3 has 12 amino acids. CDR1 and CDR2 from the germline V gene are GTSNPN and SVGIG (reference sequence). The V segment lost 5 bases and the J segment 1 base; nucleotides outside the gene matches: 1. The CDR3 spells CAWDRANTEAFF. The CDR3 nucleotides read TGTGCCTGGGACAGGGCGAACACTGAAGCTTTCTTT.

CDR3 sequence (DNA): TGTGCCATCAGAACAGGGGGGTATAATTCACCCCTCCACTTT. It codes for CAIRTGGYNSPLHF. This chain connects TRBV10-3 to TRBJ1-6, with 8 bases aligning to TRBD1. The CDR3 contains 14 residues. The V gene end was trimmed by 6 bases and the J gene end by 4 bases; junction bases not matched to a gene: 2. Germline CDR1 reads ENHRY; CDR2 reads SYGVKD.

V and J are TRBV27 and TRBJ1-6; no reliable D call. CDR3 length equals 14 residues. Trimming shortened V by 2 bases and J by 6 bases, and 8 bases separated the two germline ends. Germline V gene data show CDR1 as MNHEY and CDR2 as SMNVEV (reference sequence). This CDR3 reads CASSLAGFNSPLHF. The CDR3 DNA reads TGTGCCAGCAGTTTAGCGGGTTTTAATTCACCCCTCCACTTT.

CDR3 nucleotide sequence: TGTGCTAGTGGTTTGTCAGACTTTATGAGGGAGGGATACCAGCCCCAGCATTTT. Encoded protein: CASGLSDFMREGYQPQHF. V and J are TRBV12-5 and TRBJ1-5; D remains unclear. This CDR3 has 18 residues. Germline V gene lookup returns CDR1 LGHNT and CDR2 FRNRAP. V was trimmed by 2 bases and J by 7 bases, leaving 24 bases between them.

A word on this clone: The same CDR3 can be traced to other DNA sequences in this sample. This chain joins TRBV5-1 and TRBJ1-3, with unresolved D. Germline V lookup: CDR1 SGHRS, CDR2 YFSETQ. The CDR3 is 14 residues long. V dropped 0 bases and J dropped 1 base, with 5 bases sitting between them. CDR3 in amino acids: CASSLAGSGNTIYF. CDR3 bases: TGCGCCAGCAGCTTGGCGGGGTCTGGAAACACCATATATTTT.

The DNA for the CDR3 is TGCAGTGCTACTGAGGGACTAGCGGGCTACGAGCAGTACTTC. Its translation: CSATEGLAGYEQYF. V is TRBV20-1 and J is TRBJ2-7; 12 bases are a match to TRBD2. Per the germline V gene, CDR1 is DFQATT and CDR2 is SNEGSKA (reference sequence). This CDR3 contains 14 residues. Losses at the gene ends were 4 bases for V and 3 bases for J; bases not matched to a gene: 4.

The chain combines TRBV27 with TRBJ2-1; a possible D gene is TRBD2 (6 bases). Per germline, CDR1 MNHEY and CDR2 SMNVEV (reference sequence). Trimming took 10 bases from V and 9 from J, leaving 16 bases between them. The CDR3 loop spans 12 amino acids. CDR3 loop: CATRGLAPEQFF. The CDR3 bases are TGTGCCACACGAGGTCTAGCGCCTGAGCAGTTCTTC.

V usage is TRBV15 and J usage is TRBJ2-3; TRBD1 aligns across 7 bases. Losses at the gene ends were 0 bases for V and 4 bases for J; bases not matched to a gene: 4. The CDR3 is 15 residues long. Germline assignment: CDR1 LNHNV and CDR2 YYDKDF (reference sequence). The chain's CDR3 is CATSREKGAADTQYF. CDR3 nucleotides: TGTGCCACCAGCAGAGAGAAGGGGGCCGCAGATACGCAGTATTTT.

The rearrangement joins TRBV18 to TRBJ1-1, with 8 bases lining up with TRBD1. Germline CDR1 reads KGHSH; CDR2 reads LQKENI. CDR3 size: 16 residues. J lost 1 base, V lost 2 bases, and 6 bases had no gene match. Written as DNA, the CDR3 is TGTGCCAGCTCACCATTTCACAGGGGGTCGAACACTGAAGCTTTCTTT. This translates into CASSPFHRGSNTEAFF.

The chain couples TRBV19 to TRBJ1-2; weak D call: TRBD1 (6 bases). The CDR3 is 18 residues long. Deletions cut 6 bases from V and 4 bases from J, with 27 bases between. Looked up from germline, CDR1 is LNHDA and CDR2 is SQIVND (reference sequence). CDR3 protein: CASSELPHGTRPSYGYTF. CDR3 DNA: TGTGCCAGTAGCGAACTTCCTCACGGGACACGCCCTAGCTATGGCTACACCTTC.

V is TRBV24-1 and J is TRBJ2-7; no firm D call. Trimming took off 1 base at V and 3 bases at J, with 9 bases between the two ends. CDR1 KGHDR and CDR2 SFDVKD come from the germline V gene. The CDR3 loop spans 14 amino acids. Here the CDR3 reads CATSDLPDNYEQYF. The CDR3 region has the DNA TGTGCCACCAGTGATTTACCAGACAACTACGAGCAGTACTTC.

The J gene is TRBJ2-3, the V gene TRBV7-9; D is perhaps TRBD2 (5 bases). Trimming took off 2 bases at V and 2 bases at J, with 17 bases between the two ends. The CDR3 loop spans 17 amino acids. Per the germline V gene, CDR1 is SEHNR and CDR2 is FQNEAQ (reference sequence). The CDR3 DNA follows: TGTGCCAGCAGCTTATTAGGGAGCGGTAGCTTCACAGATACGCAGTATTTT. Protein: CASSLLGSGSFTDTQYF.

CDR3 sequence (DNA): TGCAGTGCTAGTGATACTAGCGGCTACGAGCAGTACTTC. Its translation is CSASDTSGYEQYF. V is TRBV20-1 and J is TRBJ2-7, with 8 bases lining up with TRBD2. Trimming took 3 bases from V and 3 from J; bases not matched to a gene: 4. The CDR3 length is 13 residues. CDR1 is DFQATT and CDR2 is SNEGSKA in the germline V gene (reference sequence).

The chain combines TRBV5-1 with TRBJ1-1; no reliable D call. The CDR3 length is 13 residues. Germline lookup yields CDR1 SGHRS and CDR2 YFSETQ. Trimming stripped 5 bases from V and 1 base from J, with 9 bases between. This chain's CDR3 is CASRVTENTEAFF. CDR3 DNA sequence: TGCGCCAGCAGGGTTACAGAGAACACTGAAGCTTTCTTT.

The V call is TRBV5-6, the J call TRBJ2-7; D possibly corresponds to TRBD1 (5 bases). Germline V gene lookup returns CDR1 SGHDT and CDR2 YYEEEE. This CDR3 is 15 amino acids long. Trimming pared 0 bases from V and 3 bases from J, leaving 13 bases between. CDR3 DNA sequence: TGTGCCAGCAGCTTGGGGCCAGGGCCTGGCTACGAGCAGTACTTC. This sequence encodes CASSLGPGPGYEQYF.